The 7 T cell receptor beta chains below were found in one sample sequenced in a study of T cell responses to AZD1222 COVID-19 vaccine. Some clones are missing from TCRdb's copy, which holds only in-frame ones; the method was immunoSEQ multiplex PCR. The sample holds 110,000 to 150,000 clones, roughly 90% seen once. The source material was peripheral blood, sampled on day 0 of AZD1222 vaccination. The receptor set was obtained from an adult in good health.

The rearrangement joins TRBV21-1 to TRBJ1-2; the D segment call TRBD1 is taken from the table without a DNA check. TRBV21-1 is designated a pseudogene. This CDR3 has 15 amino acids. CDR3 DNA sequence: TGTGCCAGCAGCAAAGATCCAGGGATCGACTATGGCTACACCTTC. This translates into CASSKDPGIDYGYTF.

The rearrangement links TRBV30 to TRBJ2-5; tentatively, D is TRBD1 (6 bases). The CDR3 totals 14 residues. The germline gives CDR1 GTSNPN, CDR2 SVGIG (reference sequence). V dropped 2 bases and J dropped 4 bases, with 14 bases sitting between them. CDR3 residues: CAWSKRTVRETQYF. The CDR3 DNA follows: TGTGCCTGGAGTAAGCGGACAGTCCGAGAGACCCAGTACTTC.

V and J are TRBV30 and TRBJ2-2; no firm D call. The V gene lost 0 bases and the J gene lost 6 bases, with 8 bases spanning the gap. The CDR3 spans 13 residues. Germline V lookup: CDR1 GTSNPN, CDR2 SVGIG (reference sequence). Written as DNA, the CDR3 is TGTGCCTGGAGTGTCCATACGGCCGGGGAGCTGTTTTTT. It encodes CAWSVHTAGELFF.

V gene TRBV10-3 combines with J gene TRBJ2-1, with a tentative D call TRBD2 (5 bases). CDR3 length: 13 residues. The V gene lost 2 bases and the J gene lost 9 bases, with 11 bases spanning the gap. Germline CDR1 ENHRY, CDR2 SYGVKD. In DNA, the CDR3 is TGTGCCATCAGTGAGATGGATCGGGGTGAGCAGTTCTTC. It codes for CAISEMDRGEQFF.

The chain links TRBV6-5 to TRBJ2-1; TRBD1 agrees at 9 bases. This CDR3 spans 15 amino acids. From germline, CDR1 is MNHEY and CDR2 SVGAGI. V shed 6 bases, J shed 9 bases, and the junction held 12 bases outside the gene matches. The CDR3 loop is CASRDRGSGALEQFF. The CDR3 DNA reads as TGTGCCAGCAGGGACAGGGGAAGTGGGGCGCTTGAGCAGTTCTTC.

The table lists this clone with a count of one. This rearrangement joins TRBV2 to TRBJ2-2; 11 nucleotides line up with TRBD2. The CDR3 has 16 residues. The V gene end was trimmed by 3 bases and the J gene end by 6 bases; junction bases not matched to a gene: 6. Germline CDR1 SNHLY, CDR2 FYNNEI. The CDR3 DNA reads as TGTGCCAGCAGTGAGTTTAGCGGGAGGGCTTCCGGGGAGCTGTTTTTT. Translated: CASSEFSGRASGELFF.

The chain has TRBV4-2 and TRBJ2-5; D possibly corresponds to TRBD1 (6 bases). The CDR3 covers 17 residues. V dropped 0 bases and J dropped 5 bases, with 19 bases sitting between them. The germline V gene has CDR1 LGHNA and CDR2 YNFKEQ. CDR3 sequence reads: CASSQDGGLELRETQYF. DNA for the CDR3: TGTGCCAGCAGCCAAGATGGGGGCCTAGAATTGCGGGAGACCCAGTACTTC.